This T cell receptor beta chain is drawn from a study of CD8 T cells in ankylosing spondylitis. Whole-study findings and limits: According to the report, clones linked to the disease were significantly enriched in matched synovial fluid samples taken from ankylosing spondylitis patients. Seemingly characteristic of ankylosing spondylitis blood was a TCR beta motif consisting of roughly 8 highly homologous variants. Earlier reports found some motif variants in synovial fluid and blood in reactive arthritis. Disease-linked clones were CD8+ and relatively rare in peripheral blood.

Generation of TCR beta libraries employed quantitative 5'-RACE incorporating molecular barcodes. Each CDR3 protein gets one entry after TCRdb re-called the 5' RACE reads with MiXCR. The table lists roughly 670,000 distinct CDR3 sequences, around 20% of them singletons. This clonotype was found a few times. Its cognate antigen is unknown. The V and J ends lost 0 bases and 2 bases, in that order; junction bases with no gene match: 6. This CDR3 region has 17 residues. Looked up from germline, CDR1 is SGDLS and CDR2 is YYNGEE. Specimen: blood, either unsorted or a sorted T cell fraction (not recorded which). The sequence derives from a male donor with ankylosing spondylitis. The genes are TRBV9 and TRBJ2-5, with TRBD2 matching over 11 bases. CDR3 coding DNA: TGTGCCAGCAGCGTAGGTCCGGCTAGCGGGGGGCAAGAGACCCAGTACTTC. Protein sequence: CASSVGPASGGQETQYF.